This T cell receptor (beta chain) was found in a study of cytomegalovirus exposure and HLA in healthy donors. A note on this clone: The antigen remains undetermined.

V lost 6 bases to trimming and J lost 0 bases, with 14 bases between them. This CDR3 has 16 amino acids. Per germline, CDR1 MDHEN and CDR2 SYDVKM. Amplification used 60 Vbeta primers and 13 Jbeta primers. In the study's own analysis: It was a later analysis that counted approximately 81 million unique TCR beta chains, of which 9.5 million to 14 million were shared. Using immunoSEQ multiplex PCR, the repertoire was profiled, and TCRdb retains in-frame clones only, with some absent. V, J and clone size derive from that table, while D and trimming were established from the DNA sequence. The sample includes fewer than 200,000 clones, just under 80% of them seen just once. Study observations and caveats: Relative to the approximately 700-donor mean, N-insertions were reportedly fewer in an Asian-associated ancestry cluster in a later analysis.

The rearrangement links TRBV28 to TRBJ1-4, with D perhaps matching TRBD1 (5 bases). This receptor was obtained from a woman in her forties or fifties in good health and CMV-seronegative. The sample comprised PBMCs. The CDR3 loop reads CASRPQDGTTNEKLFF. The CDR3 region has the DNA TGTGCCAGCAGACCACAGGACGGCACAACTAATGAAAAACTGTTTTTT.